Following are 23 T cell receptor beta chains from one sample sequenced in a study of T cells in Graves' hyperthyroidism and ophthalmopathy. Amplified regions were TCR beta CDR3 sequences from RNA transcripts. When the TCR CDR3 underwent first-round RT-PCR, the HTBI primer set was used. TCRdb re-derived calls from the multiplex PCR reads in MiXCR, one entry per CDR3 protein. The data contain approximately 380,000 distinct CDR3 sequences, around a sixth of them singletons. Sequenced input: blood. The origin of the receptors is a young man with Graves' ophthalmopathy.

This clonotype was picked up many times. V usage is TRBV5-1 and J usage is TRBJ2-3; D call uncertain. CDR1 SGHRS and CDR2 YFSETQ come from the germline V gene. The CDR3 runs to 15 residues. V was shortened by 0 bases and J by 2 bases, with 10 bases between the two germline ends. The CDR3 loop reads CASSLDRPDTDTQYF. The CDR3, as DNA: TGCGCCAGCAGCTTGGATCGACCCGACACAGATACGCAGTATTTT.

The CDR3 loop is CASMVGGFTREQYF. Here the CDR3 DNA reads TGTGCCAGCATGGTAGGCGGATTTACTCGGGAGCAGTACTTC. The chain carries TRBV12-3 or TRBV12-4 and TRBJ2-7; no reliable D call. V was cut by 7 bases and J by 7 bases, with 20 bases left in between. The CDR3 is 14 residues long.

This clonotype was counted at least ten times. The chain is built from TRBV28 and TRBJ1-1, with no clear D. The CDR3 sequence is 15 residues long. The V gene's germline CDR1 is MDHEN and CDR2 SYDVKM. Deletions cut 4 bases from V and 3 bases from J, with 15 bases between. CDR3 sequence reads: CASSSQRLMDTEAFF. DNA of the CDR3: TGTGCCAGCAGTTCTCAACGGCTGATGGACACTGAAGCTTTCTTT.

Comment on this clonotype: Being one base from a much bigger clone, this may be a read error. This chain joins TRBV7-9 and TRBJ2-7; TRBD2 matches at 12 bases. The CDR3 totals 16 residues. With V trimmed by 6 bases and J by 6 bases, 12 bases remained unmatched. Looked up from germline, CDR1 is SEHNR and CDR2 is FQNEAQ (reference sequence). CDR3 residues: CASSRDSSGGACEQYF. The CDR3 DNA follows: TGTGCCAGCAGTCGGGACTCTAGCGGGGGGGCCTGCGAGCAGTACTTC.

This clonotype was counted many times. V and J are TRBV27 and TRBJ2-1; D not certain. Trimming stripped 7 bases from V and 0 bases from J, with 10 bases between. The V gene's germline CDR1 is MNHEY and CDR2 SMNVEV (reference sequence). The CDR3 is 14 amino acids. CDR3: CASTSPVSYNEQFF. CDR3 bases: TGTGCCAGCACCTCCCCTGTCTCCTACAATGAGCAGTTCTTC.

V usage is TRBV12-3 or TRBV12-4 and J usage is TRBJ2-7; possible D gene TRBD2, 6 bases. The CDR3 runs to 14 residues. Deletions cut 7 bases from V and 7 bases from J, with 20 bases between. For the CDR3, the DNA is TGTGCCAGCACCTACGGCGGTACGGGGGAGGAGCAGTACTTC. It encodes CASTYGGTGEEQYF.

This clonotype showed up many times. This chain uses TRBV20-1 with TRBJ1-6; tentative D call: TRBD1 (6 bases). CDR1 DFQATT and CDR2 SNEGSKA come from the germline V gene (reference sequence). The length of the CDR3 is 13 residues. Trimming stripped 0 bases from V and 8 bases from J, with 8 bases between. The CDR3 nucleotides read TGCAGTGCTAGAGAACAGGGTTATTCACCCCTCCACTTT. This sequence encodes CSAREQGYSPLHF.

A note on this clonotype: Given a much more abundant clone one base away, this may be a read error. The gene calls are TRBV2 and TRBJ2-2; 8 nucleotides line up with TRBD2. Germline CDR1 SNHLY, CDR2 FYNNEI. The CDR3 covers 15 residues. CDR3 protein: CAGSQGTRYTGELFF. CDR3 DNA sequence: TGTGCCGGCAGTCAAGGGACTAGGTACACCGGGGAGCTGTTTTTT.

The chain recombines TRBV29-1 with TRBJ2-3, with 13 bases aligning to TRBD2. The CDR3 consists of 14 residues. V was pared by 7 bases and J by 5 bases, with 6 bases of the junction left unmatched. CDR1 is SQVTM and CDR2 is ANQGSEA in the germline V gene. CDR3 in amino acids: CSAGTSGTIDTQYF. The CDR3 DNA reads as TGCAGCGCCGGGACTAGCGGGACCATAGATACGCAGTATTTT.

The J gene is TRBJ2-1, the V gene TRBV30; no reliable D call. The CDR3 runs 14 residues. V lost 7 bases and J lost 8, with 21 bases in between. Germline lookup yields CDR1 GTSNPN and CDR2 SVGIG (reference sequence). CDR3 sequence (DNA): TGTGCCTCAACAACGACCTCCTCTGCGGATGAGCAGTTCTTC. It yields the protein CASTTTSSADEQFF.

The chain links TRBV18 to TRBJ1-6; D remains unclear. Per germline, CDR1 KGHSH and CDR2 LQKENI. The V end lost 2 bases, the J end lost 8 bases, and 13 bases lay between the germline ends. The length of the CDR3 is 15 residues. This CDR3 reads CASSPAPTEDSPLHF. In DNA form, the CDR3 reads TGTGCCAGCTCACCAGCTCCCACGGAGGATTCACCCCTCCACTTT.

A few counts support this clonotype. CDR3 nucleotide sequence: TGTGCCAGCAGCCAGGACAGGGCAACTAATGAAAAACTGTTTTTT. It encodes CASSQDRATNEKLFF. This chain connects TRBV14 to TRBJ1-4; TRBD1 aligns across 8 bases. V gave up 3 bases and J gave up 0 bases; unmatched junction bases: 0. Germline V gene lookup returns CDR1 SGHDN and CDR2 FVKESK. The CDR3 covers 15 residues.

The chain recombines TRBV10-3 with TRBJ1-2; possible D gene TRBD1, 6 bases. The germline CDR1 and CDR2 sequences are ENHRY and SYGVKD. The CDR3 is made up of 15 amino acids. The V and J ends lost 8 bases and 2 bases respectively, with 18 bases between them. The CDR3 region has the DNA TGTGCCATCGGTACGGGCCAGGGGTTGAACTATGGCTACACCTTC. Its protein is CAIGTGQGLNYGYTF.

This clonotype was found many times. The genes are TRBV5-1 and TRBJ1-1; D ambiguous. The V end was cut by 3 bases, the J end by 3 bases, with 9 bases between. This CDR3 is built from 13 residues. CDR1 SGHRS and CDR2 YFSETQ come from the germline V gene. The CDR3 is CASSWTGDTEAFF. CDR3 coding DNA: TGCGCCAGCAGCTGGACGGGAGACACTGAAGCTTTCTTT.

This clonotype was detected a few times. The chain uses TRBV7-9 and TRBJ1-2; 7 positions agree with TRBD1. The CDR3 length is 13 residues. Germline assignment: CDR1 SEHNR and CDR2 FQNEAQ (reference sequence). The trim removed 7 bases at V and 4 bases at J, leaving 6 bases unmatched. CDR3 bases: TGTGCCAGCACCGCAAGGGACAGCTATGGCTACACCTTC. It codes for CASTARDSYGYTF.

A few counts support this clonotype. V usage is TRBV20-1 and J usage is TRBJ2-7; 7 nucleotides align to TRBD2. Trimming took 3 bases from V and 7 from J; bases not matched to a gene: 12. The germline gives CDR1 DFQATT, CDR2 SNEGSKA (reference sequence). The CDR3 has 14 amino acids. The CDR3 loop reads CSARGGGPHTEQYF. The CDR3 region has the DNA TGCAGTGCTAGGGGGGGGGGACCCCATACTGAGCAGTACTTC.

The table lists this clonotype with a few counts. The rearrangement joins TRBV19 to TRBJ1-1; D is possibly TRBD1 (6 bases). Germline CDR1 is LNHDA and CDR2 is SQIVND (reference sequence). There are 14 residues in the CDR3. The V end lost 7 bases, the J end lost 3 bases, and 15 bases lay between the germline ends. As DNA, the CDR3 is TGTGCCAGTAAGAGGGGACATCCGGACACTGAAGCTTTCTTT. Protein: CASKRGHPDTEAFF.

This clonotype was seen a handful of times. This chain links TRBV5-5 with TRBJ2-5, with 8 positions matching TRBD2. The germline CDR1 and CDR2 sequences are SGHKS and YYEKEE (reference sequence). V trimming: 4 bases; J trimming: 5 bases; junction bases outside the gene matches: 10. There are 15 residues in the CDR3. The CDR3 nucleotides read TGTGCCAGCAGCCTTCCCCTAGCGGGCGGCGAGACCCAGTACTTC. This translates into CASSLPLAGGETQYF.

This clonotype occurred many times. This chain joins TRBV19 and TRBJ2-2, with 9 bases fitting TRBD2. Germline CDR1 is LNHDA and CDR2 is SQIVND (reference sequence). The V segment lost 6 bases and the J segment 1 base; nucleotides outside the gene matches: 3. CDR3 length: 15 amino acids. CDR3 amino acids: CASSLSGGNTGELFF. The CDR3, as DNA: TGTGCCAGTAGCCTTAGCGGGGGGAACACCGGGGAGCTGTTTTTT.

This clonotype was detected a few times. This chain joins TRBV10-1 and TRBJ2-7; no definite D call. Per the germline V gene, CDR1 is WNHNN and CDR2 is SYGVQD (reference sequence). Trimming removed 3 bases at V and 2 bases at J, with 5 bases between. This CDR3 is built from 12 residues. CDR3 DNA: TGCGCCAGCAGTGAAACCACCTACGAGCAGTACTTC. The encoded protein is CASSETTYEQYF.

The chain joins TRBV20-1 to TRBJ1-1; possibly TRBD1 for D (5 bases). Trimming pared 5 bases from V and 0 bases from J, leaving 16 bases between. There are 15 residues in the CDR3. Germline V gene sequence: CDR1 DFQATT, CDR2 SNEGSKA (reference sequence). The CDR3 loop reads CSAANGAGVNTEAFF. In DNA, the CDR3 is TGCAGTGCTGCCAACGGGGCGGGAGTGAACACTGAAGCTTTCTTT.

The V and J genes are TRBV12-3 or TRBV12-4 and TRBJ2-2, with D possibly matching TRBD2 (6 bases). Trimming removed 6 bases at V and 5 bases at J, with 19 bases between. This CDR3 has 16 amino acids. The CDR3 sequence: CASSSGGTLGTGELFF. CDR3 in DNA: TGTGCCAGCAGCTCCGGAGGGACCTTAGGGACCGGGGAGCTGTTTTTT.

Comments on this clonotype: A much larger clone sits a single nucleotide away, making a read error possible. This chain uses TRBV20-1 with TRBJ2-3; D perhaps matches TRBD1 (6 bases). Germline V lookup: CDR1 DFQATT, CDR2 SNEGSKA (reference sequence). The CDR3 is made up of 13 amino acids. Here the CDR3 reads CSARGGTTDTQYF. CDR3 sequence (DNA): TGCAGTGCCAGAGGGGGAACCACAGATACGCAGTATTTT.